This TCR beta chain was retrieved from a study of blood T cells in healthy people across ages (dated by TCRdb to 2013 to 2016). Study-wide context: In model experiments, template switching captured roughly one uniquely barcoded TCR beta cDNA molecule for every two T cells. The study measured age-related changes in TCR beta repertoire diversity using deep sequencing normalized with unique cDNA molecular identifiers. The donors were split into four age groups: young (average 16 years), middle-aged (more than 35), aged (62) and long-lived (under 85). Donors of different ages were randomly distributed across sequencing lanes to avoid experimental bias. Two additional independent replicas of 1 million unique cDNA reads from the same blood draw were analyzed for two donors (one aged 18 to 30 and one aged 80 or older). Overall study results and their limits: Observed TCR beta diversity correlated strongly with the percentage of naive T cells measured by flow cytometry. Total diversity estimates from one million sequenced T cells were considered lower bounds and underestimates. The CMV infection status of donors was not known, potentially confounding age-related changes in expanded clonotypes. Observed TCR beta diversity per million T cells fell roughly linearly with age, and a significant reduction was already apparent by age about 36. Compared with the aged group, more naive CD4+ T cells, fewer expanded clones and increased TCR diversity were shown by the long-lived group, suggesting age selection. Bulk unsorted PBMC profiling prevented conclusive comparison of naive and antigen-experienced compartments.

Taken from cysteine to phenylalanine, the CDR3 has 16 residues. Of all the DNA, just the CDR3 is kept, 48 bases in frame from base 1. V is trimmed back by 6 bases and J by 6 bases, and the junction contains 11 bases that no gene match accounts for. The germline V gene yields SNHLY for CDR1 and FYNNEI for CDR2. Points on this clonotype: The antigen this receptor binds is unknown. No much larger clone exists at a distance of one base, and base qualities are not known.

To prepare the library, 5' RACE was applied. These reads were obtained on an Illumina HiSeq 2500. The second PCR ran for roughly 7 to 12 cycles and used a J-beta primer mix along with a sample-barcoded 5' primer. A template-switch 5' adaptor carrying 12 random nucleotides introduced a unique molecular identifier onto each TCR beta cDNA molecule. Each sample yielded at least 3 million CDR3-containing paired-end reads. First-strand cDNA synthesis was performed from all RNA using the Mint cDNA synthesis kit, with priming by a TRBC-specific oligonucleotide. After uracil-DNA glycosylase treatment, a first 18-cycle PCR used universal primers M1SS and BC2_uni_R on all cDNA. Per the authors' processing: For normalization, 1 million high-quality reads, each with a distinct molecular identifier, were randomly selected from each sample. Reads sharing molecular identifiers were discarded rather than binned into consensus sequences. MiTCR, with a Q25 quality threshold and the strictest error-elimination algorithm, was used for CDR3 identification, clonotype clustering and error correction. Lower-bound total TCR beta diversity was estimated with a nonparametric unseen species model using Euler transformation. TCRdb reworked the public reads: Q25 trimming with fastp, MiXCR clone assembly, productive beta chains retained. Duplicate CDR3 protein sequences are folded into a single record with the most common DNA and genes. These V and J calls originate from TCRdb's pipeline instead of the authors' own analysis. The sample table holds roughly 800,000 distinct CDR3 sequences, of which more than 45% were seen once. The top ten clonotypes cover about 20% of the sample.

Donors were 39 systemically healthy Caucasian individuals from Russia aged 6 to 90 years. Each donor gave 9.5 to 10 milliliters of peripheral blood, drawn into EDTA-treated Vacutainer tubes. PBMCs were isolated by Ficoll-Paque density-gradient centrifugation, with at least 7 million obtained per sample. Total RNA, at least 6 micrograms per sample, was extracted from PBMCs with Trizol reagent. For every donor, an aliquot of PBMCs went through flow cytometry to measure the percentages of naive CD45RAhigh/CD27high T cells. This chain joins TRBV2 to TRBJ2-1; TRBD2 fits 10 bases in the junction. The source of this sequence is a man under 40 in good health. The source material was blood. The CDR3 protein sequence reads: CASRAPPAGGLNEQFF. The bases read TGTGCCAGCAGAGCCCCCCCAGCGGGAGGGCTCAATGAGCAGTTCTTC. The CDR3, completed at both ends by the reference TRBV2 and TRBJ2-1 genes, gives the full variable domain EPEVTQTPSHQVTQMGQEVILRCVPISNHLYFYWYRQILGQKVEFLVSFYNNEISEKSEIFDDQFSVERPDGSNFTLKIRSTKLEDSAMYFCASRAPPAGGLNEQFFGPGTRLTVL.